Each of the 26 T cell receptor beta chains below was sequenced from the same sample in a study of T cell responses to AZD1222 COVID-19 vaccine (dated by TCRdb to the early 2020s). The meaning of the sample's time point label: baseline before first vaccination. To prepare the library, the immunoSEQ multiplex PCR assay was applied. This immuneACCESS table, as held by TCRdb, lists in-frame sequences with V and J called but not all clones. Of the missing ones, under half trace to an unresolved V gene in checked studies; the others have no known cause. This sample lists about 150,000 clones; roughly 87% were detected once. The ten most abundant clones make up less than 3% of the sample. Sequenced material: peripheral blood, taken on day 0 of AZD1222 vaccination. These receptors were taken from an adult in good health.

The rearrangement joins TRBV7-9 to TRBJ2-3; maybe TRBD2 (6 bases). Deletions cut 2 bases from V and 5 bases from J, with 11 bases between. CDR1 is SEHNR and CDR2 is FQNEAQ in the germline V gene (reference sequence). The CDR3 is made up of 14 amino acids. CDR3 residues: CASSLRDFQDTQYF. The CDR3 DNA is TGTGCCAGCAGCTTAAGGGACTTTCAAGATACGCAGTATTTT.

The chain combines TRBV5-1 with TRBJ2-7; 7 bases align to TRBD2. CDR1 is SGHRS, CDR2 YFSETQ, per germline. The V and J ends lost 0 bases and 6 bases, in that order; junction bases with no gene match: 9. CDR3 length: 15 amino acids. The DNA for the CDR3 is TGCGCCAGCAGCTTGGTTGCGGGAGTTGCCTTCGAGCAGTACTTC. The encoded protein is CASSLVAGVAFEQYF.

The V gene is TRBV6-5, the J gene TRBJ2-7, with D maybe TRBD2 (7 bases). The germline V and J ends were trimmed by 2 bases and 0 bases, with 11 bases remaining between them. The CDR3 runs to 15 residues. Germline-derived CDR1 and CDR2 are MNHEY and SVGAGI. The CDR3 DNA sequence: TGTGCCAGCAGTTACGGGGGGGCAGGCTCCTACGAGCAGTACTTC. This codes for CASSYGGAGSYEQYF.

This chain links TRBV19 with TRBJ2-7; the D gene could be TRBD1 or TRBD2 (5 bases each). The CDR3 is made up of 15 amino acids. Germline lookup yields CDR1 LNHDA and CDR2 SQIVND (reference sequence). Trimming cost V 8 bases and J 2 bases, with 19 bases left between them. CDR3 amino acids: CASSLNRGHPYEQYF. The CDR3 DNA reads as TGTGCCAGTTCGCTTAACCGGGGCCACCCCTACGAGCAGTACTTC.

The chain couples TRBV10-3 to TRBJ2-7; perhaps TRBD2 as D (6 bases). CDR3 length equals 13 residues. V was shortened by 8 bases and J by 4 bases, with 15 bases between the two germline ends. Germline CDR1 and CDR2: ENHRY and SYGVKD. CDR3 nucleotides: TGTGCCATCGGGGGGAGCGAGGGTTACGAGCAGTACTTC. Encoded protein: CAIGGSEGYEQYF.

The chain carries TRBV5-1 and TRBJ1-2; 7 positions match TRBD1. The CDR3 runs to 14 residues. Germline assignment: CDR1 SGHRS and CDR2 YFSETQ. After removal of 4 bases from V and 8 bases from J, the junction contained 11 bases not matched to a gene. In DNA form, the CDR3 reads TGCGCCAGCAGCCTTTCGACAGGGTCCGGAGGCTACACCTTC. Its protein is CASSLSTGSGGYTF.

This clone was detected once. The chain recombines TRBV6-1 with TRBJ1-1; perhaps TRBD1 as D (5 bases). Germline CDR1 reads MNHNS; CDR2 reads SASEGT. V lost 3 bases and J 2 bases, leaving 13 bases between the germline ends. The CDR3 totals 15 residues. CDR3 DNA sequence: TGTGCCAGCAGTGACACGGGACGGCCAAACACTGAAGCTTTCTTT. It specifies CASSDTGRPNTEAFF.

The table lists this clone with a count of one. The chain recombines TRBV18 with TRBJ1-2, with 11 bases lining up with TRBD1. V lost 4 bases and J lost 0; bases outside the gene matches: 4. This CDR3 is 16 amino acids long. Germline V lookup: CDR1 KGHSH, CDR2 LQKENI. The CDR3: CASSRQGQGANYGYTF. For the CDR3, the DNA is TGTGCCAGCTCACGACAGGGACAGGGGGCTAACTATGGCTACACCTTC.

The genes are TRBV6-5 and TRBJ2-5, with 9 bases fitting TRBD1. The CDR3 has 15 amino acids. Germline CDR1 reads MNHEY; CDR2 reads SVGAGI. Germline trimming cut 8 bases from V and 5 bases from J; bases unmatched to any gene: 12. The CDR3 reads CASRTGGFKGETQYF. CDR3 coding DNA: TGTGCCAGCCGTACAGGGGGCTTCAAGGGGGAGACCCAGTACTTC.

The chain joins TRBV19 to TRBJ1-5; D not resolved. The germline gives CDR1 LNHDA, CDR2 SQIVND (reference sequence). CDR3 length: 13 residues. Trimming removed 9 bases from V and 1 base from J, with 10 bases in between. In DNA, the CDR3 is TGTGCCAGCAATCGGTGGAGCAATCAGCCCCAGCATTTT. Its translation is CASNRWSNQPQHF.

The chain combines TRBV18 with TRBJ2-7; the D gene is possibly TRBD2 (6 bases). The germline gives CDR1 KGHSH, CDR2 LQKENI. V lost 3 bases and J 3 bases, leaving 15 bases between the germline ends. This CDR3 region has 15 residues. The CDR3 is CASSPGPGAGYEQYF. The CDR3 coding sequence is TGTGCCAGCTCACCGGGGCCGGGAGCGGGCTACGAGCAGTACTTC.

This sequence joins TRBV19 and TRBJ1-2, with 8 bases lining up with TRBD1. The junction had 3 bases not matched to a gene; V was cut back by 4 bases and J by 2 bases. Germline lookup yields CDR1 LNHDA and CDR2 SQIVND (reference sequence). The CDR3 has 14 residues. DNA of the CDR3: TGTGCCAGTAGTACACAGGGGGGGAACTATGGCTACACCTTC. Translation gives CASSTQGGNYGYTF.

This CDR3 reads CASSYRTSGYEQYF. In DNA form, the CDR3 reads TGTGCCAGCAGTTACCGGACTAGCGGCTACGAGCAGTACTTC. The chain recombines TRBV7-9 with TRBJ2-7; 10 bases line up with TRBD2. In germline, CDR1 is SEHNR, CDR2 FQNEAQ (reference sequence). CDR3 length: 14 residues. J lost 3 bases, V lost 6 bases, and 5 bases had no gene match.

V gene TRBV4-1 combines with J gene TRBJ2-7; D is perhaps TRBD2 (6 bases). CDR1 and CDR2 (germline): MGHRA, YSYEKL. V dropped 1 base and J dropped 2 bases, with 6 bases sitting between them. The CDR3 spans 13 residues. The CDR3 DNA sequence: TGCGCCAGCAGCCAAGCGGGGGCCTACGAGCAGTACTTC. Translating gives CASSQAGAYEQYF.

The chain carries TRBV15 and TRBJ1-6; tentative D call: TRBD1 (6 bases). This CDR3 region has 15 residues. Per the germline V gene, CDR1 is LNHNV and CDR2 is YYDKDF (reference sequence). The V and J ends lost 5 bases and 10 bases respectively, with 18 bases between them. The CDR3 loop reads CATSLTQNRESPLHF. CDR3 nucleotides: TGTGCCACCAGCCTAACTCAGAACAGGGAATCACCCCTCCACTTT.

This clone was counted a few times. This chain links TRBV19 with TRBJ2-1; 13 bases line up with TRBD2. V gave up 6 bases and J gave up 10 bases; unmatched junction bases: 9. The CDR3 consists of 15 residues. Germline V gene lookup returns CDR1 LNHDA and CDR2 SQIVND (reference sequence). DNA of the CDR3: TGTGCCAGTAGGCCGGGACTAGCGGGGTGGGCGGAGCAGTTCTTC. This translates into CASRPGLAGWAEQFF.

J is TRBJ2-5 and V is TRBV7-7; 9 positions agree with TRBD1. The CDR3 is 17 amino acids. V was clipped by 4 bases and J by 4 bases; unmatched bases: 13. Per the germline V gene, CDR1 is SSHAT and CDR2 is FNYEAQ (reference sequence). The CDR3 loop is CASSSGTLQGAGETQYF. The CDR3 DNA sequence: TGTGCCAGCAGCTCGGGAACGCTACAGGGGGCGGGAGAGACCCAGTACTTC.

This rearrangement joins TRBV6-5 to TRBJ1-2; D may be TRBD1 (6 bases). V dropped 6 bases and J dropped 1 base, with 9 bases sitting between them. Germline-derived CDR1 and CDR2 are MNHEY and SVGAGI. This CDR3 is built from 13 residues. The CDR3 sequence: CASRVQGNYGYTF. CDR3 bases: TGTGCCAGCAGGGTACAGGGTAACTATGGCTACACCTTC.

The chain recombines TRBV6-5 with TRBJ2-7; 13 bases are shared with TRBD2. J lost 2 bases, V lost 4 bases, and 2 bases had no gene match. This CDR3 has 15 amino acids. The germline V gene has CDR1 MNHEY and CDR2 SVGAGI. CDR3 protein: CASSWGLAGTYEQYF. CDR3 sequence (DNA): TGTGCCAGCAGTTGGGGACTAGCGGGGACCTACGAGCAGTACTTC.

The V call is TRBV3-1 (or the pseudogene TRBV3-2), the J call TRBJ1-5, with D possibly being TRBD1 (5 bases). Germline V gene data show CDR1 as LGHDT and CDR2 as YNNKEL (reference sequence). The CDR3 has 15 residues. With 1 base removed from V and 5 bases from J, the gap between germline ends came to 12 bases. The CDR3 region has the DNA TGTGCCAGCAGCCAAGGGGGGGGATTTTATCAGCCCCAGCATTTT. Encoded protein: CASSQGGGFYQPQHF.

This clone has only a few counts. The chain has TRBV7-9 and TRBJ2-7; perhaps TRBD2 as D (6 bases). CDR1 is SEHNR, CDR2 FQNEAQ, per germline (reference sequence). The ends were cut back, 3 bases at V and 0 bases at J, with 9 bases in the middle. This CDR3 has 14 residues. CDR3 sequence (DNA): TGTGCCAGCAGCTTTGGGACTTTCTCCTACGAGCAGTACTTC. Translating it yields CASSFGTFSYEQYF.

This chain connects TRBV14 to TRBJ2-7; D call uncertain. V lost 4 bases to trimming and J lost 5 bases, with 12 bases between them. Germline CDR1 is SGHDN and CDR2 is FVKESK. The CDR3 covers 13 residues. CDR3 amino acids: CASSRPPRHEQYF. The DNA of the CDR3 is TGTGCCAGCAGCCGGCCTCCGAGGCACGAGCAGTACTTC.

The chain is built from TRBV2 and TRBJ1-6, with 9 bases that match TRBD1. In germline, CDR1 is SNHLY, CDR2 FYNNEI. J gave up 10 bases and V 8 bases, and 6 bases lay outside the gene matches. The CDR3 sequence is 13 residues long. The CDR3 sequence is CASQGQGRSPLHF. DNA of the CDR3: TGTGCCAGCCAAGGACAGGGGAGATCACCCCTCCACTTT.

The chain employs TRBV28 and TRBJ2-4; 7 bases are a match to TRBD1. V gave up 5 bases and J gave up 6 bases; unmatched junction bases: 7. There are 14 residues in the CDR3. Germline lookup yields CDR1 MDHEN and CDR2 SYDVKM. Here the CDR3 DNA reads TGTGCCAGCAGTATGCAACAGGGGCGAAACATTCAGTACTTC. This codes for CASSMQQGRNIQYF.

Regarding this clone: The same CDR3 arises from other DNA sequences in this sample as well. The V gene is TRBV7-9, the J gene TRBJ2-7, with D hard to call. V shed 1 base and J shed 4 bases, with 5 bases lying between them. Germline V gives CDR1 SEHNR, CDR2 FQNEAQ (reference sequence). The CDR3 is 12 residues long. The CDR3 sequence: CASSLVGYEQYF. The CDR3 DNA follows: TGTGCCAGCAGCTTAGTAGGGTACGAGCAGTACTTC.

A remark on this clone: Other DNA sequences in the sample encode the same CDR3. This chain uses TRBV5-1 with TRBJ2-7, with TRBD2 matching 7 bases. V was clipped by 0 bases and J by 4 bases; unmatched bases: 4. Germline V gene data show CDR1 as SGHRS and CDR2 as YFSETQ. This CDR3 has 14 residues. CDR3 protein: CASSLASGNYEQYF. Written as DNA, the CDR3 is TGCGCCAGCAGCTTGGCCAGCGGGAATTACGAGCAGTACTTC.